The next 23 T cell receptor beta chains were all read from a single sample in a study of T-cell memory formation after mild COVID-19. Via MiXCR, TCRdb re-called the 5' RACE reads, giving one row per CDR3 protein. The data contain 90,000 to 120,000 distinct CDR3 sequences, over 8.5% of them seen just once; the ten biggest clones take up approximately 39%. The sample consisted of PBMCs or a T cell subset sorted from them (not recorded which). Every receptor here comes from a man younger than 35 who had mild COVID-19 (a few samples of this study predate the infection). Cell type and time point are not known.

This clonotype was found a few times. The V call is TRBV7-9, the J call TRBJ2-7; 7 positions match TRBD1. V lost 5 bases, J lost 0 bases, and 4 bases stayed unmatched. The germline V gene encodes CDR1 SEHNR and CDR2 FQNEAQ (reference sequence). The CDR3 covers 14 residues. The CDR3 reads CASSTWDSSYEQYF. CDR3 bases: TGTGCCAGCAGCACCTGGGACAGCTCCTACGAGCAGTACTTC.

CDR3 coding DNA: TGCAGTGCTAGGGGGACTAGCGGAGCTACTCTAGCCAAAAACATTCAGTACTTC. It specifies CSARGTSGATLAKNIQYF. This chain connects TRBV20-1 to TRBJ2-4; 11 bases are shared with TRBD2. From germline, CDR1 is DFQATT and CDR2 SNEGSKA (reference sequence). The CDR3 runs 18 residues. The V and J ends lost 3 bases and 0 bases, in that order; junction bases with no gene match: 10.

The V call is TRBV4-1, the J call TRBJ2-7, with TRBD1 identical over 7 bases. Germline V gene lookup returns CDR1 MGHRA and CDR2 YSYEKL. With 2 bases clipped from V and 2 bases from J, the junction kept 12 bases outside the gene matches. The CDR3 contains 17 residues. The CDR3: CASSQTRLGQPAYEQYF. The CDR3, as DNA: TGCGCCAGCAGCCAAACCCGCCTGGGACAGCCCGCCTACGAGCAGTACTTC.

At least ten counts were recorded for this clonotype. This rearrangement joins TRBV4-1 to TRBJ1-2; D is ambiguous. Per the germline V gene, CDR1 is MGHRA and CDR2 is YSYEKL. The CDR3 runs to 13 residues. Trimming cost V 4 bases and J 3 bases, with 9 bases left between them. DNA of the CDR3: TGCGCCAGCAGCCCTCAGAGATACTATGGCTACACCTTC. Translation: CASSPQRYYGYTF.

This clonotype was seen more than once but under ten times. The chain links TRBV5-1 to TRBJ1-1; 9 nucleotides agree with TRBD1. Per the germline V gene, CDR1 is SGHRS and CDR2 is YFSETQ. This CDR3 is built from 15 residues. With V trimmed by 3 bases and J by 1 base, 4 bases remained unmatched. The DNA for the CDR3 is TGCGCCAGCAGCTGGACAGGGGCCACGAACACTGAAGCTTTCTTT. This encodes CASSWTGATNTEAFF. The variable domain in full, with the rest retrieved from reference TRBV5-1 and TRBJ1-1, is KAGVTQTPRYLIKTRGQQVTLSCSPISGHRSVSWYQQTPGQGLQFLFEYFSETQRNKGNFPGRFSGRQFSNSRSEMNVSTLELGDSALYLCASSWTGATNTEAFFGQGTRLTVV.

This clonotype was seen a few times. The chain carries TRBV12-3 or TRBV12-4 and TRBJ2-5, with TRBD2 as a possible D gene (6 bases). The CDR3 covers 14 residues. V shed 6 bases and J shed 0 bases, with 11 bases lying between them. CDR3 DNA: TGTGCCAGCAGCCCCGCGGGGAACCAAGAGACCCAGTACTTC. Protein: CASSPAGNQETQYF.

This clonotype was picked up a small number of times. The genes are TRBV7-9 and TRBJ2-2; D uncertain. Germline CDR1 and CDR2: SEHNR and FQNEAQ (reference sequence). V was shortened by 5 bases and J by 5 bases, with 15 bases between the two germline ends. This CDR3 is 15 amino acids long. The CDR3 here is CASSLPSPGTGELFF. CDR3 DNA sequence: TGTGCCAGCAGCCTCCCTAGTCCCGGGACCGGGGAGCTGTTTTTT.

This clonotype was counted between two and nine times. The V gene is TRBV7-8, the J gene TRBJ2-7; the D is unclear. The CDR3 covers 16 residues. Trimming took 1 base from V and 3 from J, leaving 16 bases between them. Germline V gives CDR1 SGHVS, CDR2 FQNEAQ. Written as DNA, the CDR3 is TGTGCCAGCAGCTTAGTGGTAGGCAAGGCCCGCTACGAGCAGTACTTC. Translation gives CASSLVVGKARYEQYF.

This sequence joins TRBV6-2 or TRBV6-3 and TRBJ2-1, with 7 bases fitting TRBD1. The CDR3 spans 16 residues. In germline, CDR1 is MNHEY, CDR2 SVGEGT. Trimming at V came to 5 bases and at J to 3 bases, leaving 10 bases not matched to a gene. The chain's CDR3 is CASSQLRQGIYNEQFF. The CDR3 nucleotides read TGTGCCAGCAGTCAACTCCGACAGGGAATCTACAATGAGCAGTTCTTC.

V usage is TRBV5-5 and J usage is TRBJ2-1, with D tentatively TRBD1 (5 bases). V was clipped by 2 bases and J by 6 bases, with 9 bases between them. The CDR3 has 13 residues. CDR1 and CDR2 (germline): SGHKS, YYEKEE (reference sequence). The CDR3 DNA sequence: TGTGCCAGCAGCTTCAGGCAGGGCAATGAGCAGTTCTTC. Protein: CASSFRQGNEQFF.

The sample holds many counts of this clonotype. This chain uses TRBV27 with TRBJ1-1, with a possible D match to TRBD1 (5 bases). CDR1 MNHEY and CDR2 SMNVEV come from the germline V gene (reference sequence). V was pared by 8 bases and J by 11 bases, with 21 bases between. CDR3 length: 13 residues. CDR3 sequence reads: CASGALGPSGAFF. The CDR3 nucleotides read TGTGCCAGCGGGGCCCTAGGACCGTCTGGGGCTTTCTTT.

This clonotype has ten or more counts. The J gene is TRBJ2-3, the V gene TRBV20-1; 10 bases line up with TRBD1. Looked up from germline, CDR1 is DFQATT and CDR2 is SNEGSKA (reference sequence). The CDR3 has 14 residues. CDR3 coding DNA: TGCACCTGGGACAGGGGCCTCGACACAGATACGCAGTATTTT. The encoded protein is CTWDRGLDTDTQYF.

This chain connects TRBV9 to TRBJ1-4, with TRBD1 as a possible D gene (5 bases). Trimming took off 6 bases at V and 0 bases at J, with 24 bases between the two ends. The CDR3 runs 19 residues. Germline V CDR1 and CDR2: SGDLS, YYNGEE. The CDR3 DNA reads TGTGCCAGCACCGTGACCTGGGACGCCAGGGCCCCAACTAATGAAAAACTGTTTTTT. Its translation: CASTVTWDARAPTNEKLFF.

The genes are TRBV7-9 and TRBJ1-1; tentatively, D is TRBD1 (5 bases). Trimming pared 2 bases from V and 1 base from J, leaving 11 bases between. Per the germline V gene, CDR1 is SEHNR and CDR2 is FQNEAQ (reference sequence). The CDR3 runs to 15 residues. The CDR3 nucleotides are TGTGCCAGCAGCTTAAAGGGGAATCGGAACACTGAAGCTTTCTTT. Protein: CASSLKGNRNTEAFF.

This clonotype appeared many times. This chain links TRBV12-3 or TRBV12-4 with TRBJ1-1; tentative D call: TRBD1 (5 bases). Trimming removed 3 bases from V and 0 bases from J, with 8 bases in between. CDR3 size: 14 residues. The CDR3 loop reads CASSFGGVNTEAFF. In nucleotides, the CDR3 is TGTGCCAGCAGTTTCGGAGGGGTGAACACTGAAGCTTTCTTT.

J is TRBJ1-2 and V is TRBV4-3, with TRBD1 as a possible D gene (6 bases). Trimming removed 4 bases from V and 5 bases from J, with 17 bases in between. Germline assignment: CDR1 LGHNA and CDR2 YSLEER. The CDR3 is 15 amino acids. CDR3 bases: TGCGCCAGCAGCCGGGGGGACATCCCAAATTATGGCTACACCTTC. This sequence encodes CASSRGDIPNYGYTF.

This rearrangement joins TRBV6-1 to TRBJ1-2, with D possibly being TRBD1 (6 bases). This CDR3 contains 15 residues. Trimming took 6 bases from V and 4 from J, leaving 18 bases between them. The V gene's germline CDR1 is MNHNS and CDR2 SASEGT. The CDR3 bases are TGTGCCAGCAGGGAGAGACAGGTTCGGGGCTATGGCTACACCTTC. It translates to CASRERQVRGYGYTF.

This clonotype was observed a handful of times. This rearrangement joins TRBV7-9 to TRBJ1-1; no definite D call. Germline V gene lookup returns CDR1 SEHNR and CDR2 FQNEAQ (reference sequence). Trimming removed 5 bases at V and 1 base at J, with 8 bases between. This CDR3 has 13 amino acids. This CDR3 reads CASSDWSNTEAFF. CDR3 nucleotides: TGTGCCAGCAGCGATTGGTCGAACACTGAAGCTTTCTTT.

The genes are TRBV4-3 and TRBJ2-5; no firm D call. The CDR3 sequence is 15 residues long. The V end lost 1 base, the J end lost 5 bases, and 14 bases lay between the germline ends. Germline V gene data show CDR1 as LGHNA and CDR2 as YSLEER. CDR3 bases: TGCGCCAGCAGCCAAGGGGTGGAAGGGTCGGAGACCCAGTACTTC. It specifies CASSQGVEGSETQYF.

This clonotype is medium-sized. In DNA, the CDR3 is TGTGCCAGCAGCTTACAGCGGGGGGGCCGAGATACGCAGTATTTT. Its translation is CASSLQRGGRDTQYF. V and J are TRBV7-8 and TRBJ2-3, with 10 positions matching TRBD2. The CDR3 sequence is 15 residues long. Per germline, CDR1 SGHVS and CDR2 FQNEAQ. The J segment lost 5 bases and the V segment lost 2 bases, leaving 4 bases of the junction unmatched.

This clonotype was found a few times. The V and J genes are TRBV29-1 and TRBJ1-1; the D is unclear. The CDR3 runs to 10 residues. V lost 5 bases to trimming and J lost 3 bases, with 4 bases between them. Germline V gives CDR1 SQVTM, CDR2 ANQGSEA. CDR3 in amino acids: CSVMDTEAFF. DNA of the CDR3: TGCAGCGTTATGGACACTGAAGCTTTCTTT.

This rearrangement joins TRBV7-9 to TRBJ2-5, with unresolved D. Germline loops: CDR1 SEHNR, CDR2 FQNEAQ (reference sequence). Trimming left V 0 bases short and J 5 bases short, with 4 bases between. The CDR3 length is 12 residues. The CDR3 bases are TGTGCCAGCAGCTTAGCTTCGGAGACCCAGTACTTC. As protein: CASSLASETQYF.

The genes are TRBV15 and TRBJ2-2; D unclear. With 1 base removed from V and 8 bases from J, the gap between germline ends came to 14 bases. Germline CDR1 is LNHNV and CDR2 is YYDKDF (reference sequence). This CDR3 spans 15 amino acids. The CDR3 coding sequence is TGTGCCACCAGCAGAGGGGAATCTTGGCAAGGGGAGCTGTTTTTT. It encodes CATSRGESWQGELFF.